This entry lists 10 T cell receptor beta chains sequenced from one sample in a study of blood T cells in healthy people across ages. Then a second PCR, running roughly 7 to 11 cycles, was carried out with a sample-barcoded 5' primer and a J-beta primer mix. TCRdb fed the 5' RACE reads into MiXCR, producing one record per CDR3 protein. The sample holds some 1.1 million distinct CDR3 sequences, roughly two fifths seen once. The specimen sequenced was blood. These TCRs come from a man younger than 35 in good health.

The genes are TRBV7-2 and TRBJ1-4, with 7 bases identical to TRBD1. In germline, CDR1 is SGHTA, CDR2 FQGNSA. The CDR3 has 15 residues. The J segment lost 8 bases and the V segment lost 5 bases, leaving 11 bases of the junction unmatched. In DNA, the CDR3 is TGTGCCAGCAGCAACCAACAGGGGCCCAAGGAAAAACTGTTTTTT. Translating gives CASSNQQGPKEKLFF.

This rearrangement joins TRBV27 to TRBJ1-1, with D possibly matching TRBD1 (6 bases). Trimming left V 7 bases short and J 1 base short, with 13 bases between. This CDR3 has 14 amino acids. Germline values: CDR1 MNHEY, CDR2 SMNVEV (reference sequence). CDR3 protein: CASTEGGSNTEAFF. The CDR3, as DNA: TGTGCCAGCACCGAAGGGGGATCGAACACTGAAGCTTTCTTT.

V is TRBV5-1 and J is TRBJ2-2; the D is unclear. Germline CDR1 SGHRS, CDR2 YFSETQ. CDR3 length equals 15 residues. V lost 3 bases and J lost 1, with 10 bases in between. CDR3 protein: CASSWAEGNTGELFF. DNA for the CDR3: TGCGCCAGCAGCTGGGCCGAAGGGAACACCGGGGAGCTGTTTTTT.

The sample holds a few counts of this clonotype. The genes are TRBV7-9 and TRBJ2-1; TRBD2 aligns across 11 bases. The CDR3 covers 15 residues. Germline CDR1 reads SEHNR; CDR2 reads FQNEAQ (reference sequence). Trimming took 4 bases from V and 5 from J; bases not matched to a gene: 4. CDR3 coding DNA: TGTGCCAGCAGCTCTACTAGCGGGGGAGACAATGAGCAGTTCTTC. Its protein is CASSSTSGGDNEQFF.

V and J are TRBV20-1 and TRBJ1-1, with D perhaps matching TRBD1 (5 bases). V was clipped by 0 bases and J by 7 bases, with 15 bases between them. Germline V gene lookup returns CDR1 DFQATT and CDR2 SNEGSKA (reference sequence). This CDR3 region has 14 residues. The CDR3 sequence: CSARDQVAGIEAFF. The CDR3 coding sequence is TGCAGTGCTAGAGATCAAGTGGCAGGGATTGAAGCTTTCTTT.

The chain recombines TRBV20-1 with TRBJ1-4, with D possibly TRBD1 on 5 matching bases. V lost 6 bases and J lost 7, with 15 bases in between. The CDR3 is made up of 13 amino acids. Germline V gene sequence: CDR1 DFQATT, CDR2 SNEGSKA (reference sequence). The CDR3 region is CSAKTALIEKLFF. DNA for the CDR3: TGCAGTGCGAAGACAGCTCTAATTGAAAAACTGTTTTTT.

The chain combines TRBV20-1 with TRBJ2-1; TRBD1 might be the D (6 bases). V lost 1 base and J 5 bases, leaving 12 bases between the germline ends. Germline CDR1 is DFQATT and CDR2 is SNEGSKA (reference sequence). The CDR3 has 14 amino acids. The CDR3 reads CSARGNRAHNEQFF. In nucleotides, the CDR3 is TGCAGTGCTAGAGGAAACAGGGCCCACAATGAGCAGTTCTTC.

This chain joins TRBV19 and TRBJ1-4, with a possible D match to TRBD1 (5 bases). The CDR3 sequence is 14 residues long. Per germline, CDR1 LNHDA and CDR2 SQIVND (reference sequence). V lost 7 bases, J lost 3 bases, and 12 bases lay in between. In nucleotides, the CDR3 is TGTGCCAGTACGGCCCGGGACGCTAATGAAAAACTGTTTTTT. Protein product: CASTARDANEKLFF. Together with reference TRBV19 and TRBJ1-4, the CDR3 gives the full variable domain: DGGITQSPKYLFRKEGQNVTLSCEQNLNHDAMYWYRQDPGQGLRLIYYSQIVNDFQKGDIAEGYSVSREKKESFPLTVTSAQKNPTAFYLCASTARDANEKLFFGSGTQLSVL.

This clonotype appeared many times. The chain links TRBV29-1 to TRBJ2-1; weak D call: TRBD1 (6 bases). Trimming left V 6 bases short and J 7 bases short, with 16 bases between. The CDR3 contains 13 residues. CDR1 is SQVTM, CDR2 ANQGSEA, per germline. Here the CDR3 reads CSVLQGLGNEQFF. CDR3 coding DNA: TGCAGCGTCCTACAGGGTTTAGGTAATGAGCAGTTCTTC.

The gene calls are TRBV6-2 or TRBV6-3 and TRBJ1-1, with D possibly TRBD1 on 6 matching bases. Germline-derived CDR1 and CDR2 are MNHEY and SVGEGT. Deletions cut 6 bases from V and 3 bases from J, with 20 bases between. CDR3 length: 16 residues. The CDR3 spells CASSRLVGAYDTEAFF. CDR3 bases: TGTGCCAGCAGCCGATTAGTGGGGGCTTATGACACTGAAGCTTTCTTT.